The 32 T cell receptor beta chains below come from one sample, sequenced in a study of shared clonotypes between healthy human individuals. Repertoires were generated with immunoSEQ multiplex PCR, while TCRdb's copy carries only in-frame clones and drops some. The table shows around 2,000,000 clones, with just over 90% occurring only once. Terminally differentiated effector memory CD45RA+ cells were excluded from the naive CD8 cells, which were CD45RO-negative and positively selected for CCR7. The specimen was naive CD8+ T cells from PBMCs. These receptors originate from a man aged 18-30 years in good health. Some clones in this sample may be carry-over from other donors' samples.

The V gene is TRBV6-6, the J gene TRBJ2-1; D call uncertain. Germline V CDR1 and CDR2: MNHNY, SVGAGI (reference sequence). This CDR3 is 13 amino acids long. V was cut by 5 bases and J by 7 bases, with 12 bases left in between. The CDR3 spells CASSATLGNEQFF. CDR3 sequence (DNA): TGTGCCAGCAGTGCGACCCTGGGTAATGAGCAGTTCTTC.

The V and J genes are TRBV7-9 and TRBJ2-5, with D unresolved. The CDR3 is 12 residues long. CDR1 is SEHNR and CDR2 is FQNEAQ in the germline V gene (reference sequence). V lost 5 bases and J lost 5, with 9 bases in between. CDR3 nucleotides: TGTGCCAGCAGCCCCACTTCGGAGACCCAGTACTTC. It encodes CASSPTSETQYF.

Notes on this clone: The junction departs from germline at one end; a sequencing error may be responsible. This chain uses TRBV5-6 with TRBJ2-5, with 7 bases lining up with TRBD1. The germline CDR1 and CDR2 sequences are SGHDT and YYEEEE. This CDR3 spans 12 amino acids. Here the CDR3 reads CASSLLVTGTDF. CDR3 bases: TGTGCCAGCAGCTTGTTAGTCACAGGGACAGACTTC.

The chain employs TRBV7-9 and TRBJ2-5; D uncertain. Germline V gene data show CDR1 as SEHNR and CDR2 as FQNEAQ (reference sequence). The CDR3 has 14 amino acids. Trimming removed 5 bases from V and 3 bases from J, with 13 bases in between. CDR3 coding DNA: TGTGCCAGCAGCACCCGGGCACGGGAAGAGACCCAGTACTTC. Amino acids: CASSTRAREETQYF.

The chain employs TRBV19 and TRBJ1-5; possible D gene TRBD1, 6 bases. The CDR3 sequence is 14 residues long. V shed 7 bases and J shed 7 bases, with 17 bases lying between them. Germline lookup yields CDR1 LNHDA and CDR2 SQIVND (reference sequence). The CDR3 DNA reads TGTGCCAGTAACACCTACAGGGATATGCAGCCCCAGCATTTT. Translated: CASNTYRDMQPQHF.

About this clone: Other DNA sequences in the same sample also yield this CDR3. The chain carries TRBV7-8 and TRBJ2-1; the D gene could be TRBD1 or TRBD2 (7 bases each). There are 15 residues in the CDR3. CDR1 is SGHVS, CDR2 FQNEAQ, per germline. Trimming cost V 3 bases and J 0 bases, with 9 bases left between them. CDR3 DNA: TGTGCCAGCAGCTTCAGGGGGGGCTCCTACAATGAGCAGTTCTTC. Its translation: CASSFRGGSYNEQFF.

CDR3 DNA sequence: TGTGCTAGTGGTTTAGGGGACAGGGAGGAGACCCAGTACTTC. Translated: CASGLGDREETQYF. The chain couples TRBV12-5 to TRBJ2-5; 9 bases line up with TRBD1. The CDR3 totals 14 residues. With 3 bases clipped from V and 5 bases from J, the junction kept 4 bases outside the gene matches. Germline V gives CDR1 LGHNT, CDR2 FRNRAP.

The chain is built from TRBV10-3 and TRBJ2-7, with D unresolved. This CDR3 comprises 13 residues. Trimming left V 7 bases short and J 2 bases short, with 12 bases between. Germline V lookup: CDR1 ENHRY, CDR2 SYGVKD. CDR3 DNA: TGTGCCATCAAGGCGATATCGACCTACGAGCAGTACTTC. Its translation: CAIKAISTYEQYF.

DNA for the CDR3: TGTGCCACGCTGGCTGCTAGCGGGAACGATGAGCAGTTCTTC. This translates into CATLAASGNDEQFF. The rearrangement joins TRBV21-1 to TRBJ2-1; the tabulated D call, TRBD2, remains unverified against the DNA. TRBV21-1 is classified as a pseudogene. This CDR3 spans 14 amino acids.

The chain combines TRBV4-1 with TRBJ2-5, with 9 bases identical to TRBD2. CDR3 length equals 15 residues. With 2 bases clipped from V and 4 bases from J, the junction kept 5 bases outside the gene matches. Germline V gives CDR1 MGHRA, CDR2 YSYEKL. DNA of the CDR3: TGCGCCAGCAGCCAACTAGCGGGGTCCCCAGAGACCCAGTACTTC. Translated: CASSQLAGSPETQYF.

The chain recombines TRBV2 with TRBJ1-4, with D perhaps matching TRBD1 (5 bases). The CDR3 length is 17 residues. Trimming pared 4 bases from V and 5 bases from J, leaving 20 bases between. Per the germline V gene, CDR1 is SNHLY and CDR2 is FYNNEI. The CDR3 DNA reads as TGTGCCAGCAGTGTCGTCGCGAGACAGCTAGTAAATGAAAAACTGTTTTTT. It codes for CASSVVARQLVNEKLFF.

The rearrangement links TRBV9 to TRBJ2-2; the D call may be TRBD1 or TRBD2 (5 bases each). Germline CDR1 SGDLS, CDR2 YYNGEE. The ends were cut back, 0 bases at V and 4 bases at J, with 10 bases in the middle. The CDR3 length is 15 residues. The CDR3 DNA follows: TGTGCCAGCAGCGTAGGAGGGGTGGGCACCGGGGAGCTGTTTTTT. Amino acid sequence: CASSVGGVGTGELFF.

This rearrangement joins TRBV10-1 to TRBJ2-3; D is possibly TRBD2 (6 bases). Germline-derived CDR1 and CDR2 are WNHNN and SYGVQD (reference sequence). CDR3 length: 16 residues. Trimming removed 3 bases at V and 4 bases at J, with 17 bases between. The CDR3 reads CASSDGSGAGADTQYF. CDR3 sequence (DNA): TGCGCCAGCAGTGATGGTAGCGGAGCTGGGGCAGATACGCAGTATTTT.

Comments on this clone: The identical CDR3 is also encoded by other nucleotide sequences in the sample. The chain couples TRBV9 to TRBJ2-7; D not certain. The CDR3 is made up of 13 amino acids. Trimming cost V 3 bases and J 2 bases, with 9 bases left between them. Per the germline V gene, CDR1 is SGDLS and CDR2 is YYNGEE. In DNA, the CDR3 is TGTGCCAGCAGCGCCGGGCCCCCCTACGAGCAGTACTTC. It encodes CASSAGPPYEQYF.

CDR3 sequence: CASSLNRGLDEQYF. The DNA of the CDR3 is TGTGCCAGCAGCTTGAACAGGGGGCTCGACGAGCAGTACTTC. This sequence joins TRBV5-6 and TRBJ2-7, with TRBD1 matching over 9 bases. This CDR3 region has 14 residues. V shed 1 base, J shed 5 bases, and the junction held 4 bases outside the gene matches. The germline gives CDR1 SGHDT, CDR2 YYEEEE.

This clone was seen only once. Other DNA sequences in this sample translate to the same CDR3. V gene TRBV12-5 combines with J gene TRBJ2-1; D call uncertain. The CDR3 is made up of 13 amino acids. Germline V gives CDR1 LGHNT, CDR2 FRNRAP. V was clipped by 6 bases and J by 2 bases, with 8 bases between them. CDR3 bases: TGTGCTAGTGGCCCCGGACCCTACAATGAGCAGTTCTTC. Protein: CASGPGPYNEQFF. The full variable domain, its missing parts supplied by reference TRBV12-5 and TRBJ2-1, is DARVTQTPRHKVTEMGQEVTMRCQPILGHNTVFWYRQTMMQGLELLAYFRNRAPLDDSGMPKDRFSAEMPDATLATLKIQPSEPRDSAVYFCASGPGPYNEQFFGPGTRLTVL.

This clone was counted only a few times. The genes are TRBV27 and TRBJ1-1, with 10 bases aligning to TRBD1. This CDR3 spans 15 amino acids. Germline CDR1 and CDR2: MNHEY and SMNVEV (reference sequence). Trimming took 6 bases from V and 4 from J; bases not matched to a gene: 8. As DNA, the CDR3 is TGTGCCAGCAGCCATCGACAGGGGGCCGGCACTGAAGCTTTCTTT. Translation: CASSHRQGAGTEAFF.

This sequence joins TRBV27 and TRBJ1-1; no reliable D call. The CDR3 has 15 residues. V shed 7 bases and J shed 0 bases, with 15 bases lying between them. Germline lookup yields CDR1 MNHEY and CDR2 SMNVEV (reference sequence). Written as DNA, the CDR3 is TGTGCCAGCACCCTACGTCGGGGAATGAACACTGAAGCTTTCTTT. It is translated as CASTLRRGMNTEAFF.

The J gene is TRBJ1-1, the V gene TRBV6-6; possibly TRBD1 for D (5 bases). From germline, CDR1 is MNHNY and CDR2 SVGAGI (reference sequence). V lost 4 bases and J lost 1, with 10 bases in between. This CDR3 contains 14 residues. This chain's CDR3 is CASSSGGGNTEAFF. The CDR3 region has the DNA TGTGCCAGCAGTTCTGGGGGGGGGAACACTGAAGCTTTCTTT.

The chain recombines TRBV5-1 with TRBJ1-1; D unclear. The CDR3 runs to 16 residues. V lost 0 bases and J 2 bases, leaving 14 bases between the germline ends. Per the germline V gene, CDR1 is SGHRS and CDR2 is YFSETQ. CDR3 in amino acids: CASSLEPGPYNTEAFF. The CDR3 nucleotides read TGCGCCAGCAGCTTGGAACCAGGACCCTACAACACTGAAGCTTTCTTT.

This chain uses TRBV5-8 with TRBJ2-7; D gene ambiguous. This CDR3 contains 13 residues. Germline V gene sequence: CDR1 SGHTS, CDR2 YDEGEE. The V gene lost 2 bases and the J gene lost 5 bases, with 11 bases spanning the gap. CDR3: CASSFDGPDEQYF. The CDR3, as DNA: TGTGCCAGCAGCTTCGACGGTCCTGACGAGCAGTACTTC.

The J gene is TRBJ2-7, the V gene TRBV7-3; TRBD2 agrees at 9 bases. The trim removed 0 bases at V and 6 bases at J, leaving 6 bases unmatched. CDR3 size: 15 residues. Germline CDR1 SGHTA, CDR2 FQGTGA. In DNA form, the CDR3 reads TGTGCCAGCAGCTTAACGCCTAGCGGGAACGGCGAGCAGTACTTC. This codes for CASSLTPSGNGEQYF.

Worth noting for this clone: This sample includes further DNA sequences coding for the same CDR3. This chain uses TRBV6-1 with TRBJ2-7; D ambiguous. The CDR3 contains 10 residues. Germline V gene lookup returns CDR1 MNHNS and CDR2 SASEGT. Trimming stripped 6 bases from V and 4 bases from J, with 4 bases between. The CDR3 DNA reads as TGTGCCAGCAGGGATTACGAGCAGTACTTC. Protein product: CASRDYEQYF.

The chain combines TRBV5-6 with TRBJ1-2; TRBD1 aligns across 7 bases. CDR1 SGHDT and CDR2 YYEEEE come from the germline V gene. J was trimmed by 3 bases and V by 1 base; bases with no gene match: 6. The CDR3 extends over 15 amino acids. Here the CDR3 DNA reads TGTGCCAGCAGCTTGACCGGGACAGAACACTATGGCTACACCTTC. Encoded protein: CASSLTGTEHYGYTF.

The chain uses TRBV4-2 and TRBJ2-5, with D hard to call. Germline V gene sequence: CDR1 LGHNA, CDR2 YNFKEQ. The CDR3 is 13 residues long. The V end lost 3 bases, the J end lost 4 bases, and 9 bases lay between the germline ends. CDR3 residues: CASSQRHVETQYF. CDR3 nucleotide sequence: TGTGCCAGCAGCCAGAGACACGTAGAGACCCAGTACTTC.

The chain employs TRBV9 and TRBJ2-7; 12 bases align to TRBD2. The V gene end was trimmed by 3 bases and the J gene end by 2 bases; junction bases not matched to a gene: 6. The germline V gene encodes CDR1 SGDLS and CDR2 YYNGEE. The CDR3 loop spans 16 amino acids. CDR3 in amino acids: CASSAQLAGGPYEQYF. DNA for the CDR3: TGTGCCAGCAGCGCCCAGCTAGCGGGAGGGCCCTACGAGCAGTACTTC.

For the CDR3, the DNA is TGTGCCAGCAGCCGGGAACCGGGGTACAATGAGCAGTTCTTC. It is translated as CASSREPGYNEQFF. The chain combines TRBV7-2 with TRBJ2-1; D perhaps matches TRBD2 (5 bases). V lost 5 bases and J 4 bases, leaving 12 bases between the germline ends. Germline V gene data show CDR1 as SGHTA and CDR2 as FQGNSA. This CDR3 region has 14 residues.

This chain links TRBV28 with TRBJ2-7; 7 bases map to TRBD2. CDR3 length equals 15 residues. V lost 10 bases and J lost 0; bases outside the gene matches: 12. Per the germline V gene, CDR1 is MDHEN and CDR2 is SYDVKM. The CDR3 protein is CATTESERDSYEQYF. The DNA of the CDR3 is TGTGCCACCACAGAAAGTGAGCGGGACTCCTACGAGCAGTACTTC.

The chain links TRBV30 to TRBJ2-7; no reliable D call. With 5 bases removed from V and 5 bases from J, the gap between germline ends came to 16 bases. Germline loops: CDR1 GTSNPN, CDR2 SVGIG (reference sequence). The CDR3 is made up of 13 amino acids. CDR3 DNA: TGTGCCTGGGGTCAGCCCCGAGCTGACGAGCAGTACTTC. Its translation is CAWGQPRADEQYF. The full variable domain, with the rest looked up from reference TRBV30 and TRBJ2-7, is SQTIHQWPATLVQPVGSPLSLECTVEGTSNPNLYWYRQAAGRGLQLLFYSVGIGQISSEVPQNLSASRPQDRQFILSSKKLLLSDSGFYLCAWGQPRADEQYFGPGTRLTVT.

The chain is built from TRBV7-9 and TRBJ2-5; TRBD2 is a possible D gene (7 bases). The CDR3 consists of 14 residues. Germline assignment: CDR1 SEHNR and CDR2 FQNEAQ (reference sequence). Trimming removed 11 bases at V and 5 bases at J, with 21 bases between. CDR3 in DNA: TGTGCCGAGATTCTCTCGGGGGGCAGTGAGACCCAGTACTTC. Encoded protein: CAEILSGGSETQYF.

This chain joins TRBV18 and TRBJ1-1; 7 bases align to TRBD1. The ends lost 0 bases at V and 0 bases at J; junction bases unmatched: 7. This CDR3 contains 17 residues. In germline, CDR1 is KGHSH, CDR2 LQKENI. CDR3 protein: CASSPPGTELLNTEAFF. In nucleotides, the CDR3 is TGTGCCAGCTCACCACCCGGGACAGAACTCTTGAACACTGAAGCTTTCTTT.

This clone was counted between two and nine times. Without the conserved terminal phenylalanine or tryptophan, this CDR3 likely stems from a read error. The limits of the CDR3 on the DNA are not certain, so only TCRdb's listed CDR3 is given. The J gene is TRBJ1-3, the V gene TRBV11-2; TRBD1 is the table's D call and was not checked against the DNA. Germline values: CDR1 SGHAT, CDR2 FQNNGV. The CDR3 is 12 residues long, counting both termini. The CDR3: CASSRTETDREA.